Each of the 14 T cell receptor beta chains below was sequenced from the same sample in a study of T cell clonality in common variable immunodeficiency. Only in-frame clones appear in the TCRdb table, and some are missing; sequencing was by immunoSEQ multiplex PCR. This sample carries about 32,000 clones, none of them present only once. The study's findings and limits: Common variable immunodeficiency TCR beta sequences reportedly had fewer deletions and N-nucleotide insertions.

What these receptors recognize is not known. The sample consisted of peripheral blood mononuclear cells. The receptors were sampled from a human donor with common variable immunodeficiency.

At least ten counts were recorded for this clone. The junction and the germline gene differ at one end; a read error may be behind it. The CDR3 extends 3 residues past the end of the read, so its final part is completed from the germline J gene. This chain joins TRBV5-1 and TRBJ2-3; unclear D gene. Germline V gene sequence: CDR1 SGHRS, CDR2 YFSETQ. CDR3 length: 13 residues. The CDR3: CASSTTYGDAQYF. The CDR3 DNA, read in part, is TGCGCCAGCAGCACGACATATGGAGATGCG. Filled out from reference TRBV5-1 and TRBJ2-3, the complete variable domain reads KAGVTQTPRYLIKTRGQQVTLSCSPISGHRSVSWYQQTPGQGLQFLFEYFSETQRNKGNFPGRFSGRQFSNSRSEMNVSTLELGDSALYLCASSTTYGDAQYFGPGTRLTVL.

Comment on this clone: The sequence runs out 3 residues before the end of the CDR3; the remainder is reconstructed from the germline J gene. The rearrangement links TRBV2 to TRBJ1-2, with D possibly being TRBD1 (6 bases). Per the germline V gene, CDR1 is SNHLY and CDR2 is FYNNEI. Trimming cost V 2 bases and J 4 bases, with 14 bases left between them. This CDR3 spans 15 amino acids. Incomplete CDR3 DNA: TGTGCCAGCAGTGAATCAGGGGCATGGCTCTATGGC. Translated, it gives CASSESGAWLYG. The full CDR3 sequence reads CASSESGAWLYGYTF.

In its sample, this clone was seen a few times. CDR3 sequence reads: CASKSGGPQETQYF. The CDR3 DNA, read in part, is TGTGCCAGCAAAAGCGGGGGGCCTCAAGAGACC. V gene TRBV2 combines with J gene TRBJ2-5; 9 bases match TRBD2. With the read ending 3 residues before the CDR3 end, the germline J gene is used to fill in that end. V lost 7 bases and J lost 2; bases outside the gene matches: 5. This CDR3 has 14 amino acids. Looked up from germline, CDR1 is SNHLY and CDR2 is FYNNEI. The full variable domain, its missing parts supplied by reference TRBV2 and TRBJ2-5, is EPEVTQTPSHQVTQMGQEVILRCVPISNHLYFYWYRQILGQKVEFLVSFYNNEISEKSEIFDDQFSVERPDGSNFTLKIRSTKLEDSAMYFCASKSGGPQETQYFGPGTRLLVL.

This clone has only a few counts. The CDR3 extends 3 residues past the end of the read, so its final part is completed from the germline J gene. The chain links TRBV6-1 to TRBJ1-2; D may be TRBD1 (5 bases). In germline, CDR1 is MNHNS, CDR2 SASEGT. V was cut by 2 bases and J by 4 bases, with 14 bases left in between. CDR3 length: 15 amino acids. The CDR3 DNA, read in part, is TGTGCCAGCAGTGAACAAGGTTGGGGCCTCTATGGC. It encodes CASSEQGWGLYG. The whole CDR3 reads CASSEQGWGLYGYTF.

This clone was observed a few times. The CDR3 sequence: CASSQGLDETQYF. Incomplete CDR3 DNA: TGTGCCAGCTCACAAGGACTCGACGAGACC. The chain links TRBV18 to TRBJ2-5; tentatively, D is TRBD2 (5 bases). The read halts 3 residues ahead of the CDR3 end, with the missing end drawn from the germline J gene. V shed 4 bases and J shed 5 bases, with 11 bases lying between them. Germline-derived CDR1 and CDR2 are KGHSH and LQKENI. The CDR3 loop spans 13 amino acids.

There are a few counts of this clone. CDR3: CASSQTGTGGREAFF. CDR3 DNA, as far as it was read: TGTGCCAGCAGCCAGACCGGGACAGGGGGCCGTGAA. The rearrangement joins TRBV7-9 to TRBJ1-1; 12 positions match TRBD1. With the read ending 3 residues before the CDR3 end, the germline J gene is used to fill in that end. The V gene's germline CDR1 is SEHNR and CDR2 FQNEAQ (reference sequence). This CDR3 has 15 amino acids. V gave up 5 bases and J gave up 7 bases; unmatched junction bases: 8.

This clone was observed a few times. The read finishes 3 residues shy of the CDR3 end, and the germline J gene is used to complete it. This sequence joins TRBV30 and TRBJ1-1, with 9 positions matching TRBD1. V lost 5 bases and J lost 5; bases outside the gene matches: 3. The germline V gene has CDR1 GTSNPN and CDR2 SVGIG (reference sequence). The length of the CDR3 is 12 residues. The CDR3 sequence: CAWGTGRTEAFF. The CDR3 bases that were read are TGTGCCTGGGGGACAGGGAGAACTGAA.

This clone was counted many times. Here the CDR3 reads CASSRTSGGRNEQFF. CDR3 bases read: TGTGCCAGCTCAAGAACTAGCGGGGGGCGGAATGAG. This chain joins TRBV18 and TRBJ2-1; 12 bases fit TRBD2. The missing CDR3 end, 3 residues past where the read stops, is filled in from the germline J gene. The length of the CDR3 is 15 residues. Germline CDR1 KGHSH, CDR2 LQKENI. The ends lost 5 bases at V and 7 bases at J; junction bases unmatched: 6.

This clone was observed a handful of times. The read ends 3 residues before the CDR3 terminus; that terminus is restored from the germline J gene. The chain couples TRBV5-5 to TRBJ2-1, with D maybe TRBD1 (5 bases). Germline CDR1 reads SGHKS; CDR2 reads YYEKEE (reference sequence). The CDR3 contains 15 residues. Trimming removed 3 bases at V and 0 bases at J, with 10 bases between. The CDR3 sequence: CASSSTVISYNEQFF. Incomplete CDR3 DNA: TGTGCCAGCAGCTCGACAGTAATCTCCTACAATGAG. Together with reference TRBV5-5 and TRBJ2-1, the CDR3 gives the full variable domain: DAGVTQSPTHLIKTRGQQVTLRCSPISGHKSVSWYQQVLGQGPQFIFQYYEKEERGRGNFPDRFSARQFPNYSSELNVNALLLGDSALYLCASSSTVISYNEQFFGPGTRLTVL.

This clone was found many times. The read stops 3 residues short of the end of the CDR3; the missing end is completed from the germline J gene. V is TRBV5-1 and J is TRBJ1-2; weak D call: TRBD1 (6 bases). The CDR3 spans 13 residues. V shed 7 bases and J shed 3 bases, with 13 bases lying between them. The germline V gene encodes CDR1 SGHRS and CDR2 YFSETQ. CDR3 DNA (partial): TGCGCCAGCGGCAGGGGAGGAGACTATGGC. Its translation: CASGRGGDYG. In full, the CDR3 reads CASGRGGDYGYTF.

In this sample, this clone turned up a few times. CDR3: CASSLGDRGRDGYTF. Partial CDR3 DNA: TGTGCCAGCAGCTTAGGTGACAGGGGGCGGGATGGC. The V call is TRBV7-9, the J call TRBJ1-2, with 10 bases aligning to TRBD1. The read terminates 3 residues before the CDR3 end, so the remaining end is supplied by the germline J gene. CDR3 length: 15 amino acids. The germline gives CDR1 SEHNR, CDR2 FQNEAQ (reference sequence). Trimming cost V 1 base and J 6 bases; bases outside gene matches: 5.

This clone was observed a few times. The sequenced fragment ends 3 residues before the CDR3 boundary, so the rest is inferred from the germline J gene. The gene calls are TRBV6-2 or TRBV6-3 and TRBJ1-4, with TRBD1 identical over 7 bases. Germline CDR1 is MNHEY and CDR2 is SVGEGT. The CDR3 has 14 amino acids. The junction had 7 bases not matched to a gene; V was cut back by 7 bases and J by 5 bases. The sequenced CDR3 bases are TGTGCCAGCACCGCCCGGACAGGAAATGAAAAA. Its translation: CASTARTGNEK. The whole CDR3 is CASTARTGNEKLFF.

This clone has a count of ten or more. The read halts 3 residues ahead of the CDR3 end, with the missing end drawn from the germline J gene. The rearrangement joins TRBV18 to TRBJ2-3, with D tentatively TRBD2 (5 bases). V lost 6 bases and J 2 bases, leaving 15 bases between the germline ends. The germline gives CDR1 KGHSH, CDR2 LQKENI. The CDR3 is made up of 15 amino acids. CDR3 DNA (partial): TGTGCCAGCTCGGGCGGACTTCTCTACACAGATACG. Protein product: CASSGGLLYTDT. The CDR3 as a whole reads CASSGGLLYTDTQYF.

This clone was seen at least ten times. The read terminates 3 residues before the CDR3 end, so the remaining end is supplied by the germline J gene. V gene TRBV7-3 combines with J gene TRBJ1-5; a weak D match, TRBD1 (6 bases). Trimming cost V 8 bases and J 7 bases, with 15 bases left between them. Germline values: CDR1 SGHTA, CDR2 FQGTGA. This CDR3 has 13 amino acids. The CDR3 sequence is CASATSRGQPQHF. Partial CDR3 DNA: TGTGCCAGCGCGACAAGCAGGGGCCAGCCC.